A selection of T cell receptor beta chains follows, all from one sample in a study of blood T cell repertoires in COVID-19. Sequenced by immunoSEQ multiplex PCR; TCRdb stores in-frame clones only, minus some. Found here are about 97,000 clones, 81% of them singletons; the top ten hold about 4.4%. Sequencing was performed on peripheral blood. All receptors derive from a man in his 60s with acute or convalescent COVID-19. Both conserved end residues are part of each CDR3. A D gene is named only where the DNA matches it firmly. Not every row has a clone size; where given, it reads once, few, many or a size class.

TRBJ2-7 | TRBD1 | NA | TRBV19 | TGTGCCAGTAGTAAACAGGGGACCTCCAACAACGAGCAGTACTTC | CASSKQGTSNNEQYF
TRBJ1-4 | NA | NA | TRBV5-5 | TGTGCCAGCAGCAGAGGGCTAGTAGAAAAACTGTTTTTT | CASSRGLVEKLFF
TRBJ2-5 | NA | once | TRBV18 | TGTGCCAGCTCCCTTGGGAGACAAGAGACCCAGTACTTC | CASSLGRQETQYF
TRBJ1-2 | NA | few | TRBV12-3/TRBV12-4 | TGTGCCAGCAGTGTAGACAGAAATGGCTACACCTTC | CASSVDRNGYTF
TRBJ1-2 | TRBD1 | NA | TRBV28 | TGTGCCAGCAGTTTAGGGAAGCCAGGGGGCGCAACTGGCTACACCTTC | CASSLGKPGGATGYTF
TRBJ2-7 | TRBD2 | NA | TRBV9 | TGTGCCAGCAGCCCACGTCCCGGACTAGCGGGCCCATACGAGCAGTACTTC | CASSPRPGLAGPYEQYF
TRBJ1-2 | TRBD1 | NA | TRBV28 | TGTGCCAGCAGTGGACAGGCCCCCTATGGCTACACCTTC | CASSGQAPYGYTF
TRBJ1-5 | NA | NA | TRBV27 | TGTGCCAGCAGTTCCTTGAGCGCAGGGAGCAATCAGCCCCAGCATTTT | CASSSLSAGSNQPQHF
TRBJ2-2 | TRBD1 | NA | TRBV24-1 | TGTGCCACCCGACAGGGTTCGGCCGGGGAGCTGTTTTTT | CATRQGSAGELFF
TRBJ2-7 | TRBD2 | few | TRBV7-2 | TGTGCCAGCAGCCCCAAGGCGGGAGGTCTCGAGCAGTACTTC | CASSPKAGGLEQYF
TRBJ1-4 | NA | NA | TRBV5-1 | TGCGCCAGCAGCTTGGAACTTAATGAAAAACTGTTTTTT | CASSLELNEKLFF
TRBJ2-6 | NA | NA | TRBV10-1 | TGCGCCAGCAGTGATAGCTCTGGGGCCAACGTCCTGACTTTC | CASSDSSGANVLTF
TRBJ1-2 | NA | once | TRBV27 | TGTGCCAGCAGCAACAGGGTAGACTATGGCTACACCTTC | CASSNRVDYGYTF
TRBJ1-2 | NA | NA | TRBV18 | TGTGCCAGCTCACCACCGAGGGCAGAAGGCTACACCTTC | CASSPPRAEGYTF
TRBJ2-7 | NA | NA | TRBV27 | TGTGCCAGCAGTTTATCCCAGACAGGTGCCCTACAGTACTTC | CASSLSQTGALQYF
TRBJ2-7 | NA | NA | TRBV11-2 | TGTGCCAGCAGCGGAGGACTAACTACCTACGAGCAGTACTTC | CASSGGLTTYEQYF
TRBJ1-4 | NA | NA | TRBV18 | TGTGCCAGCTCACTTTCGGGTGCCCGGAACTTTTTT | CASSLSGARNFF
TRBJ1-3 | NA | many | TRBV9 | TGTGCCAGCAGCGTATCTGGCAGTCCTCTTGATCTCTCTGGAAACACCATATATTTT | CASSVSGSPLDLSGNTIYF
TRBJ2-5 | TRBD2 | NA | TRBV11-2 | TGTGCCAGCAGCTTAGGTCTTACTAGCGGGGTTCAAGAGACCCAGTACTTC | CASSLGLTSGVQETQYF